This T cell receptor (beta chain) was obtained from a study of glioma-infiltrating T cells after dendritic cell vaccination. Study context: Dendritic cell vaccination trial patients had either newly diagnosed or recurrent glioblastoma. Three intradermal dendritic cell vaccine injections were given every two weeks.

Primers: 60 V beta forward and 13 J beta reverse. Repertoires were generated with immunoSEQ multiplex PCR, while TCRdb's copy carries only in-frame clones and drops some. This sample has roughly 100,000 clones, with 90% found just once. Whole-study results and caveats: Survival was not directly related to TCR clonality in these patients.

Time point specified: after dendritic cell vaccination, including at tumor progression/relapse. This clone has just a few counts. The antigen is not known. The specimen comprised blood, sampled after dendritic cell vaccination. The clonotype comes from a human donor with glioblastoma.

The CDR3 DNA follows: TGTGCCAGCAGCTTAGCGTATCTAGCGGGGGAAGAGACCCAGTACTTC. Protein product: CASSLAYLAGEETQYF. The chain recombines TRBV7-6 with TRBJ2-5; 10 bases fit TRBD2. Unmatched junction bases numbered 4, after V lost 0 bases and J lost 3 bases. Germline CDR1 SGHVS, CDR2 FNYEAQ. The CDR3 is 16 residues long.